The 9 T cell receptor beta chains in this list originate from one sample, sequenced in a study of response to subunit inactivated influenza vaccine. TCRdb analysed the RT-PCR reads with MiXCR anew, one entry per CDR3 protein. The sample yields around 200,000 distinct CDR3 sequences, around 8.8% seen once. The specimen comprised non-naive T cells sorted from PBMCs, sampled on the day of vaccination. These receptors all come from a middle-aged man who received an inactivated influenza vaccine.

V gene TRBV13 combines with J gene TRBJ2-1, with D uncertain. The germline gives CDR1 PRHDT, CDR2 FYEKMQ (reference sequence). Trimming removed 5 bases from V and 6 bases from J, with 11 bases in between. CDR3 length: 13 amino acids. CDR3 sequence (DNA): TGTGCCAGCAGCCCCAGCCAGTTCAATGAGCAGTTCTTC. Translation: CASSPSQFNEQFF.

The table lists this clonotype with many counts. The V and J genes are TRBV19 and TRBJ2-2, with TRBD2 identical over 8 bases. This CDR3 contains 14 residues. Germline V gene sequence: CDR1 LNHDA, CDR2 SQIVND (reference sequence). The J segment lost 3 bases and the V segment lost 8 bases, leaving 5 bases of the junction unmatched. CDR3 loop: CASQNGGDTGELFF. DNA of the CDR3: TGTGCCAGTCAGAACGGGGGGGACACCGGGGAGCTGTTTTTT. The full variable domain, completed using reference TRBV19 and TRBJ2-2, is DGGITQSPKYLFRKEGQNVTLSCEQNLNHDAMYWYRQDPGQGLRLIYYSQIVNDFQKGDIAEGYSVSREKKESFPLTVTSAQKNPTAFYLCASQNGGDTGELFFGEGSRLTVL.

In this sample, this clonotype turned up many times. V usage is TRBV12-3 or TRBV12-4 and J usage is TRBJ1-5; D ambiguous. This CDR3 is 14 amino acids long. The germline V and J ends were trimmed by 4 bases and 4 bases, with 11 bases remaining between them. CDR3 sequence: CASSSPGLNQPQHF. For the CDR3, the DNA is TGTGCCAGCAGTTCACCGGGCCTAAATCAGCCCCAGCATTTT.

This clonotype was seen ten or more times. V gene TRBV4-1 combines with J gene TRBJ1-1, with a weak D call TRBD1 (5 bases). The V end lost 0 bases, the J end lost 7 bases, and 18 bases lay between the germline ends. The CDR3 runs 16 residues. Germline V gives CDR1 MGHRA, CDR2 YSYEKL. CDR3 amino acids: CASSQDSGLPGGEAFF. CDR3 nucleotides: TGCGCCAGCAGCCAAGATTCGGGGCTGCCGGGGGGTGAAGCTTTCTTT.

This clonotype has more than one count but fewer than ten. The chain has TRBV5-1 and TRBJ2-3; 8 nucleotides agree with TRBD2. This CDR3 is built from 14 residues. J was trimmed by 4 bases and V by 5 bases; bases with no gene match: 6. From germline, CDR1 is SGHRS and CDR2 YFSETQ. In DNA, the CDR3 is TGCGCCAGCAGGTCGGGGGGGAGTTCAGATACGCAGTATTTT. As protein: CASRSGGSSDTQYF.

This sequence joins TRBV7-8 and TRBJ2-7, with 7 bases identical to TRBD1. V lost 5 bases to trimming and J lost 6 bases; unmatched junction nucleotides: 7. The CDR3 has 13 amino acids. Germline-derived CDR1 and CDR2 are SGHVS and FQNEAQ. CDR3 protein: CASSLQGTAEQYF. CDR3 coding DNA: TGTGCCAGCAGCCTACAGGGGACGGCCGAGCAGTACTTC.

The chain couples TRBV4-2 to TRBJ1-2; D not resolved. CDR1 is LGHNA and CDR2 is YNFKEQ in the germline V gene. The germline V and J ends were trimmed by 1 base and 4 bases, with 13 bases remaining between them. The CDR3 length is 15 residues. CDR3 coding DNA: TGTGCCAGCAGCCAAGGCCCGGGCCAGTCCTATGGCTACACCTTC. Translated, it gives CASSQGPGQSYGYTF.

This chain joins TRBV15 and TRBJ1-6, with 7 bases identical to TRBD1. Germline V gene sequence: CDR1 LNHNV, CDR2 YYDKDF (reference sequence). Trimming at V came to 5 bases and at J to 4 bases, leaving 11 bases not matched to a gene. The CDR3 has 17 amino acids. The CDR3 DNA reads as TGTGCCACCAGCGGGGGATCCGGGACAGCATATAATTCACCCCTCCACTTT. Encoded protein: CATSGGSGTAYNSPLHF.

The chain's CDR3 is CASSSPTVSTGELFF. The CDR3 region has the DNA TGTGCCAGCAGCTCTCCGACGGTATCGACCGGGGAGCTGTTTTTT. This chain joins TRBV7-9 and TRBJ2-2; no definite D call. This CDR3 contains 15 residues. V lost 4 bases and J 5 bases, leaving 14 bases between the germline ends. Germline V gives CDR1 SEHNR, CDR2 FQNEAQ (reference sequence).